The present entry profiles one T cell receptor beta chain with its context. This entry comes from a study of shared clonotypes between healthy human individuals. This CDR3 region has 13 residues. V lost 7 bases to trimming and J lost 4 bases, with 11 bases between them. Germline loops: CDR1 LNHDA, CDR2 SQIVND (reference sequence). Assay used: immunoSEQ multiplex PCR; TCRdb lists only in-frame clones, some missing. The profile shows about 1.1 million clones, about 84% of them singletons. The chain has TRBV19 and TRBJ2-1; D possibly matches TRBD1 or TRBD2 (5 bases each). The clonotype originates from a man aged 18 to 35 in good health. Some clones in this sample may be carry-over from other donors' samples. Material: memory CD4+ T cells from PBMCs. Described subset: CD45RA-negative fraction. The CDR3 DNA is TGTGCCAGTACGGGGCGGCGGTACAATGAGCAGTTCTTC. It encodes CASTGRRYNEQFF.